The 28 T cell receptor beta chains below were found in one sample sequenced in a study of tumour-infiltrating T cells in Burkitt lymphoma (dated by TCRdb to 2020 to 2021). Receptor amplification or capture employed the immunoSEQ multiplex PCR assay. The source is immuneACCESS, and TCRdb retained only in-frame sequences with V and J called. Part of the clones is not carried over; for the studies checked, unresolved V genes explain less than half of this, and the remainder is unexplained. Present in this sample are 43,000 or so clones, around 29% of which were seen just once. Approximately 2.6% of the sample lies in the top ten. The sample consisted of tumor tissue. The origin of the receptors is a human donor with Burkitt lymphoma.

The chain joins TRBV5-4 to TRBJ2-1; tentative D call: TRBD2 (5 bases). The germline CDR1 and CDR2 sequences are SGHNT and YYREEE (reference sequence). V dropped 4 bases and J dropped 8 bases, with 16 bases sitting between them. The CDR3 loop spans 14 amino acids. CDR3 sequence reads: CASSLAPGPHEQFF. In DNA, the CDR3 is TGTGCCAGCAGCCTAGCTCCCGGCCCCCATGAGCAGTTCTTC.

This clone was observed a handful of times. This sequence joins TRBV5-6 and TRBJ1-1; no firm D call. V lost 4 bases to trimming and J lost 0 bases, with 7 bases between them. The V gene's germline CDR1 is SGHDT and CDR2 YYEEEE. CDR3 length equals 13 residues. CDR3 loop: CASSQQMNTEAFF. CDR3 nucleotides: TGTGCCAGCAGCCAACAGATGAACACTGAAGCTTTCTTT.

This clone has only a few counts. The rearrangement joins TRBV29-1 to TRBJ2-5; D may be TRBD1 (5 bases). V was clipped by 0 bases and J by 4 bases, with 9 bases between them. In germline, CDR1 is SQVTM, CDR2 ANQGSEA. The length of the CDR3 is 13 residues. The CDR3 nucleotides are TGCAGCGTTGAAGATCCAGGGTTAGAGACCCAGTACTTC. Translation: CSVEDPGLETQYF.

This clone has more than one count but fewer than ten. V usage is TRBV30 and J usage is TRBJ1-1; D ambiguous. The germline gives CDR1 GTSNPN, CDR2 SVGIG (reference sequence). Trimming removed 8 bases from V and 0 bases from J, with 25 bases in between. There are 17 residues in the CDR3. The CDR3 protein is CAPYRQSLTIMNTEAFF. The CDR3 DNA reads as TGTGCCCCCTACCGGCAGAGCCTAACTATCATGAACACTGAAGCTTTCTTT.

The sample holds a few counts of this clone. V is TRBV9 and J is TRBJ2-1; no clear D. The CDR3 totals 15 residues. The germline gives CDR1 SGDLS, CDR2 YYNGEE. The V end lost 2 bases, the J end lost 2 bases, and 11 bases lay between the germline ends. CDR3 in amino acids: CASSVRFVPYNEQFF. The CDR3 DNA follows: TGTGCCAGCAGCGTTAGGTTCGTCCCCTACAATGAGCAGTTCTTC.

The chain couples TRBV7-9 to TRBJ2-7; D perhaps matches TRBD2 (5 bases). Trimming left V 5 bases short and J 1 base short, with 12 bases between. Germline assignment: CDR1 SEHNR and CDR2 FQNEAQ (reference sequence). This CDR3 has 14 residues. The CDR3: CASSPLANSYEQYF. CDR3 nucleotides: TGTGCCAGCAGCCCCTTAGCGAATTCCTACGAGCAGTACTTC.

The chain combines TRBV18 with TRBJ1-5; no firm D call. Germline values: CDR1 KGHSH, CDR2 LQKENI. Trimming shortened V by 3 bases and J by 0 bases, and 15 bases separated the two germline ends. The CDR3 totals 17 residues. CDR3 DNA sequence: TGTGCCAGCTCACCTCGCACTCCCTCGGATAGCAATCAGCCCCAGCATTTT. Translated: CASSPRTPSDSNQPQHF.

CDR3 protein: CASSSAGTDLYGYTF. DNA of the CDR3: TGCGCCAGCAGCTCCGCCGGGACGGACCTTTATGGCTACACCTTC. This sequence joins TRBV5-1 and TRBJ1-2, with D possibly matching TRBD1 (5 bases). Between the trimmed V and J ends, which lost 3 bases and 5 bases, there was a span of 17 bases. CDR1 SGHRS and CDR2 YFSETQ come from the germline V gene. The CDR3 has 15 residues.

This clone came up a few times. The chain carries TRBV29-1 and TRBJ1-2; no reliable D call. The CDR3 runs to 11 residues. V dropped 3 bases and J dropped 6 bases, with 8 bases sitting between them. Germline lookup yields CDR1 SQVTM and CDR2 ANQGSEA. This CDR3 reads CSVEAANGYTF. The CDR3 bases are TGCAGCGTTGAGGCGGCCAATGGCTACACCTTC.

The chain couples TRBV27 to TRBJ2-6; 9 nucleotides match TRBD1. This CDR3 has 17 amino acids. J was trimmed by 3 bases and V by 5 bases; bases with no gene match: 8. Germline-derived CDR1 and CDR2 are MNHEY and SMNVEV (reference sequence). CDR3: CASSLTGGAVGANVLTF. CDR3 in DNA: TGTGCCAGCAGTCTGACAGGGGGTGCGGTTGGGGCCAACGTCCTGACTTTC.

This chain joins TRBV29-1 and TRBJ1-4; TRBD1 agrees at 7 bases. Germline assignment: CDR1 SQVTM and CDR2 ANQGSEA. The J segment lost 3 bases and the V segment lost 5 bases, leaving 0 bases of the junction unmatched. The CDR3 extends over 12 amino acids. CDR3 residues: CSVTGANEKLFF. The CDR3 DNA is TGCAGCGTTACAGGGGCTAATGAAAAACTGTTTTTT.

V usage is TRBV11-2 and J usage is TRBJ2-2; 7 nucleotides line up with TRBD1. This CDR3 has 15 amino acids. Germline assignment: CDR1 SGHAT and CDR2 FQNNGV. J lost 7 bases, V lost 2 bases, and 7 bases had no gene match. The CDR3 is CASSLRQGSNGELFF. The CDR3 DNA reads as TGTGCCAGCAGCTTAAGACAGGGATCAAACGGGGAGCTGTTTTTT.

V gene TRBV10-3 combines with J gene TRBJ1-1; 7 bases map to TRBD1. CDR3 length: 14 amino acids. V shed 6 bases and J 2 bases; nucleotides not matched to a gene: 6. Germline V gene lookup returns CDR1 ENHRY and CDR2 SYGVKD. The CDR3 DNA is TGTGCCATCAGGGGACAGCCAGGAAACACTGAAGCTTTCTTT. Translating gives CAIRGQPGNTEAFF.

The V and J genes are TRBV7-2 and TRBJ2-5; 8 bases align to TRBD2. After removal of 3 bases from V and 7 bases from J, the junction contained 10 bases not matched to a gene. This CDR3 comprises 15 residues. From germline, CDR1 is SGHTA and CDR2 FQGNSA. For the CDR3, the DNA is TGTGCCAGCAGCTTCGCGGGGGGACTAGAGGTGACCCAGTACTTC. This sequence encodes CASSFAGGLEVTQYF.

This clone was counted only a few times. The chain has TRBV5-1 and TRBJ1-1; TRBD1 matches at 8 bases. The germline V gene has CDR1 SGHRS and CDR2 YFSETQ. CDR3 length equals 15 residues. V trimming: 4 bases; J trimming: 7 bases; junction bases outside the gene matches: 12. Written as DNA, the CDR3 is TGCGCCAGCAGCCCCGCCCCCGGGACAGGCTTTGAAGCTTTCTTT. As protein: CASSPAPGTGFEAFF.

This clone was found a few times. V gene TRBV9 combines with J gene TRBJ1-2; D may be TRBD1 (6 bases). Germline V gene sequence: CDR1 SGDLS, CDR2 YYNGEE. V shed 4 bases and J shed 4 bases, with 14 bases lying between them. The CDR3 contains 14 residues. CDR3 sequence: CASSPTGGGYGYTF. The CDR3 DNA reads as TGTGCCAGCAGCCCGACAGGCGGGGGCTATGGCTACACCTTC.

This clone turned up a few times. The gene calls are TRBV7-2 and TRBJ2-7, with D perhaps TRBD1 (6 bases). This CDR3 has 16 amino acids. CDR1 is SGHTA and CDR2 is FQGNSA in the germline V gene. V lost 5 bases to trimming and J lost 0 bases, with 17 bases between them. The CDR3 sequence is CASSATGTPVSYEQYF. The CDR3 DNA is TGTGCCAGCAGCGCGACCGGGACACCCGTCTCCTACGAGCAGTACTTC.

The rearrangement links TRBV5-4 to TRBJ2-3; D is unclear. V lost 6 bases to trimming and J lost 5 bases, with 13 bases between them. Germline V gives CDR1 SGHNT, CDR2 YYREEE (reference sequence). The CDR3 is 13 amino acids. The CDR3 is CASKSWVVDTQYF. CDR3 nucleotide sequence: TGTGCCAGCAAGTCGTGGGTGGTAGATACGCAGTATTTT.

This chain connects TRBV15 to TRBJ1-4; 9 bases match TRBD1. Germline assignment: CDR1 LNHNV and CDR2 YYDKDF (reference sequence). The V and J ends lost 0 bases and 8 bases, in that order; junction bases with no gene match: 16. CDR3 size: 19 residues. The CDR3 DNA follows: TGTGCCACCAGCAGAGAATCATCGGGCTACAGGGGGCGCTCGGAAAAACTGTTTTTT. Translated, it gives CATSRESSGYRGRSEKLFF.

This clone was counted only a few times. CDR3 nucleotides: TGCAGCGTTGGGGACAACCTTTGGCAGGGCTACACCTTC. Translation: CSVGDNLWQGYTF. The chain has TRBV29-1 and TRBJ1-2, with D possibly being TRBD1 (6 bases). V was shortened by 4 bases and J by 8 bases, with 17 bases between the two germline ends. The germline V gene has CDR1 SQVTM and CDR2 ANQGSEA. This CDR3 comprises 13 residues. Full variable domain (outside the CDR3, taken from reference TRBV29-1 and TRBJ1-2): SAVISQKPSRDICQRGTSLTIQCQVDSQVTMMFWYRQQPGQSLTLIATANQGSEATYESGFVIDKFPISRPNLTFSTLTVSNMSPEDSSIYLCSVGDNLWQGYTFGSGTRLTVV.

This clone was picked up one time. This chain uses TRBV10-3 with TRBJ1-6; D might be TRBD1 (5 bases). The CDR3 has 15 amino acids. Trimming left V 0 bases short and J 8 bases short, with 11 bases between. The V gene's germline CDR1 is ENHRY and CDR2 SYGVKD. CDR3 sequence reads: CAISESKGRDSPLHF. CDR3 in DNA: TGTGCCATCAGTGAGTCCAAGGGGCGGGATTCACCCCTCCACTTT.

This chain's CDR3 is CASSLGGTEGYTF. For the CDR3, the DNA is TGTGCCAGCAGCTTAGGAGGTACAGAGGGCTACACCTTC. The chain recombines TRBV5-6 with TRBJ1-2; D not resolved. The CDR3 contains 13 residues. Germline CDR1 and CDR2: SGHDT and YYEEEE. V was trimmed by 2 bases and J by 8 bases, leaving 13 bases between them. Filled out from reference TRBV5-6 and TRBJ1-2, the complete variable domain reads DAGVTQSPTHLIKTRGQQVTLRCSPKSGHDTVSWYQQALGQGPQFIFQYYEEEERQRGNFPDRFSGHQFPNYSSELNVNALLLGDSALYLCASSLGGTEGYTFGSGTRLTVV.

The J gene is TRBJ2-5, the V gene TRBV9; tentatively, D is TRBD2 (6 bases). The CDR3 runs to 18 residues. V lost 3 bases, J lost 5 bases, and 26 bases lay in between. From germline, CDR1 is SGDLS and CDR2 YYNGEE. As DNA, the CDR3 is TGTGCCAGCAGCGAAGAAACCGTTGGCGCGGGGCGCCTCGAGACCCAGTACTTC. It translates to CASSEETVGAGRLETQYF.

This sequence joins TRBV5-5 and TRBJ2-7, with 7 nucleotides matching TRBD1. J gave up 3 bases and V 0 bases, and 9 bases lay outside the gene matches. The CDR3 has 16 amino acids. CDR1 is SGHKS, CDR2 YYEKEE, per germline (reference sequence). The CDR3 nucleotides read TGTGCCAGCAGCTTGGGGGGCCTGACAGGGCGCTACGAGCAGTACTTC. Its translation is CASSLGGLTGRYEQYF.

There are a few counts of this clone. The rearrangement joins TRBV13 to TRBJ1-2; D call uncertain. The germline V and J ends were trimmed by 3 bases and 0 bases, with 8 bases remaining between them. CDR1 PRHDT and CDR2 FYEKMQ come from the germline V gene (reference sequence). This CDR3 has 14 amino acids. Here the CDR3 reads CASSFSPSNYGYTF. DNA of the CDR3: TGTGCCAGCAGCTTTTCGCCCTCTAACTATGGCTACACCTTC.

This clone was found a few times. The chain has TRBV21-1 and TRBJ2-7. TRBV21-1 is annotated as a pseudogene. CDR3 length: 16 residues. CDR3 DNA: TGTGCCAGCAGCAAAGAAGGTACGACCGCTCCGGACGAGCAGTACTTC. This codes for CASSKEGTTAPDEQYF.

V gene TRBV5-1 combines with J gene TRBJ2-3; D possibly corresponds to TRBD2 (6 bases). There are 14 residues in the CDR3. Germline V lookup: CDR1 SGHRS, CDR2 YFSETQ. Trimming pared 4 bases from V and 3 bases from J, leaving 12 bases between. CDR3 coding DNA: TGCGCCAGCAGCCCCGGACTAAGGACAGATACGCAGTATTTT. It translates to CASSPGLRTDTQYF.

This clone has a handful of counts. V usage is TRBV5-1 and J usage is TRBJ2-3; D may be TRBD1 (5 bases). Germline-derived CDR1 and CDR2 are SGHRS and YFSETQ. The CDR3 runs 16 residues. V was clipped by 4 bases and J by 2 bases, with 17 bases between them. The CDR3 is CASSPFGHMNTDTQYF. The CDR3, as DNA: TGCGCCAGCAGCCCGTTCGGACACATGAACACAGATACGCAGTATTTT. Filled out from reference TRBV5-1 and TRBJ2-3, the complete variable domain reads KAGVTQTPRYLIKTRGQQVTLSCSPISGHRSVSWYQQTPGQGLQFLFEYFSETQRNKGNFPGRFSGRQFSNSRSEMNVSTLELGDSALYLCASSPFGHMNTDTQYFGPGTRLTVL.